Shown below are 10 T cell receptor beta chains from a single sample sequenced in a study of blood T cells in healthy people across ages. Then a second PCR, running roughly 7 to 11 cycles, was carried out with a sample-barcoded 5' primer and a J-beta primer mix. A single record per CDR3 protein comes from TCRdb applying MiXCR to the 5' RACE reads. This table has approximately 1.5 million distinct CDR3 sequences, approximately 43% appearing once. Sequenced material: blood. These receptors were obtained from a woman younger than 30 in good health.

The V gene is TRBV9, the J gene TRBJ1-2; D gene ambiguous. CDR1 and CDR2 (germline): SGDLS, YYNGEE. The V end was cut by 1 base, the J end by 7 bases, with 14 bases between. This CDR3 has 14 residues. CDR3: CASSVSPTEGGYTF. The CDR3 coding sequence is TGTGCCAGCAGCGTATCACCGACGGAGGGTGGCTACACCTTC.

This clonotype was seen at least ten times. This chain uses TRBV29-1 with TRBJ2-7; D might be TRBD1 (6 bases). This CDR3 comprises 12 residues. V lost 6 bases and J 3 bases, leaving 12 bases between the germline ends. Per germline, CDR1 SQVTM and CDR2 ANQGSEA. CDR3 residues: CSVTGTNYEQYF. CDR3 sequence (DNA): TGCAGCGTGACCGGGACAAACTACGAGCAGTACTTC.

This sequence joins TRBV30 and TRBJ2-1, with TRBD2 identical over 9 bases. Trimming took 1 base from V and 10 from J; bases not matched to a gene: 5. CDR3 length: 13 amino acids. CDR1 is GTSNPN and CDR2 is SVGIG in the germline V gene (reference sequence). In DNA form, the CDR3 reads TGTGCCTGGAGTGGACTAGCGGAGGGAGAGCAGTTCTTC. Translation gives CAWSGLAEGEQFF.

This clonotype has a handful of counts. The rearrangement joins TRBV4-1 to TRBJ2-1; TRBD2 matches 9 bases. Germline-derived CDR1 and CDR2 are MGHRA and YSYEKL. The CDR3 loop spans 16 amino acids. Trimming cost V 1 base and J 1 base; bases outside gene matches: 2. The CDR3 sequence: CASSQGTSASYNEQFF. The CDR3 DNA follows: TGCGCCAGCAGCCAAGGGACTAGCGCATCCTACAATGAGCAGTTCTTC.

The chain employs TRBV29-1 and TRBJ1-2, with D maybe TRBD1 (5 bases). The length of the CDR3 is 13 residues. Per the germline V gene, CDR1 is SQVTM and CDR2 is ANQGSEA. Trimming pared 4 bases from V and 3 bases from J, leaving 12 bases between. In DNA, the CDR3 is TGCAGCGTTGGGGACGGAATGTACTATGGCTACACCTTC. Residues: CSVGDGMYYGYTF.

The genes are TRBV18 and TRBJ2-5; D is ambiguous. The CDR3 length is 12 residues. Trimming took 4 bases from V and 4 from J, leaving 7 bases between them. The germline CDR1 and CDR2 sequences are KGHSH and LQKENI. The CDR3 coding sequence is TGTGCCAGCTCACTAAACGCAGAGACCCAGTACTTC. This translates into CASSLNAETQYF.

V gene TRBV4-2 combines with J gene TRBJ2-3; 9 bases fit TRBD2. The CDR3 is 18 amino acids. Looked up from germline, CDR1 is LGHNA and CDR2 is YNFKEQ. V lost 2 bases and J lost 2; bases outside the gene matches: 11. CDR3 residues: CASSQSIGTSPTTDTQYF. The CDR3 nucleotides are TGTGCCAGCAGCCAATCTATCGGGACTAGCCCAACCACAGATACGCAGTATTTT.

The chain combines TRBV27 with TRBJ1-4, with D possibly being TRBD1 (6 bases). Germline V CDR1 and CDR2: MNHEY, SMNVEV (reference sequence). The CDR3 has 17 amino acids. Trimming took 3 bases from V and 8 from J, leaving 22 bases between them. In nucleotides, the CDR3 is TGTGCCAGCAGTTTTTTCATCAGGGCAGGGGTTGGCGAAAAACTGTTTTTT. Protein: CASSFFIRAGVGEKLFF.

V is TRBV14 and J is TRBJ1-1; 7 positions agree with TRBD1. The CDR3 contains 17 residues. The germline CDR1 and CDR2 sequences are SGHDN and FVKESK. V was pared by 4 bases and J by 0 bases, with 11 bases of the junction left unmatched. This CDR3 reads CASSPRGTVWMNTEAFF. The CDR3 DNA follows: TGTGCCAGCAGCCCCCGCGGGACAGTATGGATGAACACTGAAGCTTTCTTT.

There are a few counts of this clonotype. The genes are TRBV18 and TRBJ1-1; D is uncertain. Trimming left V 3 bases short and J 0 bases short, with 14 bases between. CDR3 length: 16 residues. Germline CDR1 KGHSH, CDR2 LQKENI. The CDR3 loop reads CASSPAQEFLNTEAFF. The CDR3 bases are TGTGCCAGCTCACCGGCTCAAGAGTTTTTGAACACTGAAGCTTTCTTT.